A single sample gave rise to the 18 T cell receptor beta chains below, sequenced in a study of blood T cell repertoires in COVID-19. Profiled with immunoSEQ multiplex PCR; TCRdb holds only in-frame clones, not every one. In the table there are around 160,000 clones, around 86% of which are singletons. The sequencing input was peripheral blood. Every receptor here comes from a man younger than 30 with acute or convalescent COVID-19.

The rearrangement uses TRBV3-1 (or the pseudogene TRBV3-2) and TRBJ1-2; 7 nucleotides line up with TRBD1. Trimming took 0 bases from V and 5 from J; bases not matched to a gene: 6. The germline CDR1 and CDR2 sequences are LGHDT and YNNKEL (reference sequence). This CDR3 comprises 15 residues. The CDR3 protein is CASSQDQGDSYGYTF. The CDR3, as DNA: TGTGCCAGCAGCCAAGATCAAGGGGACAGTTATGGCTACACCTTC.

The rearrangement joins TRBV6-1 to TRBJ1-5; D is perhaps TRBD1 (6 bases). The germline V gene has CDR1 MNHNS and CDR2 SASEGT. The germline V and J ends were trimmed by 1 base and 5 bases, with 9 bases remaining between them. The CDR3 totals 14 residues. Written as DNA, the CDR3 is TGTGCCAGCAGTGAAGGGGGGCTCGATCAGCCCCAGCATTTT. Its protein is CASSEGGLDQPQHF.

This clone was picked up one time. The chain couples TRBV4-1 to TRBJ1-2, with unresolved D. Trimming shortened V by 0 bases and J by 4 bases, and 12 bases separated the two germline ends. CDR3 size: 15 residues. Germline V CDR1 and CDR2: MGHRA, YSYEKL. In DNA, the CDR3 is TGCGCCAGCAGCCAAGAATACCGGGAGGGCTATGGCTACACCTTC. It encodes CASSQEYREGYGYTF.

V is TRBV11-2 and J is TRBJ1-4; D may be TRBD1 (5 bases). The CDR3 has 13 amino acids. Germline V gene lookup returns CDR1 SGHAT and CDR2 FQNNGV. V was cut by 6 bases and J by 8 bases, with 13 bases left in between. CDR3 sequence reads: CASRVRDSEKLFF. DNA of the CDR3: TGTGCCAGCAGGGTCCGGGACTCAGAAAAACTGTTTTTT.

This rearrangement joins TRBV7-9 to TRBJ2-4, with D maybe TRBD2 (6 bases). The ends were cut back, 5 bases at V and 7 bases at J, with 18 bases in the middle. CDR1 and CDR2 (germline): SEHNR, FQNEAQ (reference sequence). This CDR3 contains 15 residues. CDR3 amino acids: CASSPMGGVGNIQYF. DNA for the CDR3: TGTGCCAGCAGCCCGATGGGAGGCGTTGGGAACATTCAGTACTTC. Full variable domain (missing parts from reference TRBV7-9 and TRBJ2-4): DTGVSQNPRHKITKRGQNVTFRCDPISEHNRLYWYRQTLGQGPEFLTYFQNEAQLEKSRLLSDRFSAERPKGSFSTLEIQRTEQGDSAMYLCASSPMGGVGNIQYFGAGTRLSVL.

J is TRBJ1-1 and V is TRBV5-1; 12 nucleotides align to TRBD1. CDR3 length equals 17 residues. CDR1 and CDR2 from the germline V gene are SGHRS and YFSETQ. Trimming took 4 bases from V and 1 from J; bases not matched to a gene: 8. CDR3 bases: TGCGCCAGCAGCCCGAGGGGACAGGGGGCTGCGAACACTGAAGCTTTCTTT. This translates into CASSPRGQGAANTEAFF.

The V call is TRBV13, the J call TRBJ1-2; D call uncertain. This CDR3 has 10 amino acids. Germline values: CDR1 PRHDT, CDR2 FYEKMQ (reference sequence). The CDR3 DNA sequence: TGTGCTCGAGTCTTAGTTGGCTACACCTTC. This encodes CARVLVGYTF.

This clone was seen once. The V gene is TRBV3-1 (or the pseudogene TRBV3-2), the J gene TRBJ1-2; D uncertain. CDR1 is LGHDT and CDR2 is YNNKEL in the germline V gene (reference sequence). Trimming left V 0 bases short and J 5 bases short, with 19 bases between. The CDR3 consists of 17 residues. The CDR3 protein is CASSQDRPGLAGYGYTF. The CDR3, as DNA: TGTGCCAGCAGCCAAGATCGTCCAGGCCTAGCGGGGTATGGCTACACCTTC.

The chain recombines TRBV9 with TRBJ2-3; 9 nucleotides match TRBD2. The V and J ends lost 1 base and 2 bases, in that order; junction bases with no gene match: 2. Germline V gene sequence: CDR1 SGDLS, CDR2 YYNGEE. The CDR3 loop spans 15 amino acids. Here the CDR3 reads CASSVIAGDTDTQYF. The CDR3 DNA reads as TGTGCCAGCAGCGTAATAGCGGGGGACACAGATACGCAGTATTTT.

In DNA, the CDR3 is TGTGCCAGCAGTCGGGCAGGGATCAATCAGCCCCAGCATTTT. This sequence encodes CASSRAGINQPQHF. This sequence joins TRBV6-5 and TRBJ1-5; D is possibly TRBD1 (5 bases). The V end lost 5 bases, the J end lost 3 bases, and 11 bases lay between the germline ends. Germline CDR1 and CDR2: MNHEY and SVGAGI. CDR3 length: 14 amino acids.

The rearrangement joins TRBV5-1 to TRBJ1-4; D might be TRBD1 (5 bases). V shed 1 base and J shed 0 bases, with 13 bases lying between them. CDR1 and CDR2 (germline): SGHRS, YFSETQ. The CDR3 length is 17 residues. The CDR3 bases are TGCGCCAGCAGCTTGCCGGACGGGGGGTCAACTAATGAAAAACTGTTTTTT. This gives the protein CASSLPDGGSTNEKLFF.

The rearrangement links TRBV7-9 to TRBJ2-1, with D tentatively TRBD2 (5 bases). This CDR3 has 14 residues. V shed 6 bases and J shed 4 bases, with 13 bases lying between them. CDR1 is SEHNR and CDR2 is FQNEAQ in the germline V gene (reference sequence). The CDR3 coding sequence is TGTGCCAGCAGTTTACACTCGGGGTACAATGAGCAGTTCTTC. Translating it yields CASSLHSGYNEQFF.

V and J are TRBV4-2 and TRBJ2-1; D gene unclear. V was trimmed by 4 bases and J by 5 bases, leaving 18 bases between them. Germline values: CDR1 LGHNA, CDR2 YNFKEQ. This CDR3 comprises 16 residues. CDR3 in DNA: TGTGCCAGCAGCCTACTGACGAGGCCTCTCGACAATGAGCAGTTCTTC. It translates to CASSLLTRPLDNEQFF.

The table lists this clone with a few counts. The CDR3 DNA reads TGTGCCAGTAGTACGACTAGCGGGGGGAGGGGTGAGCAGTTCTTC. As protein: CASSTTSGGRGEQFF. This rearrangement joins TRBV19 to TRBJ2-1; 13 nucleotides align to TRBD2. The germline CDR1 and CDR2 sequences are LNHDA and SQIVND (reference sequence). The CDR3 totals 15 residues. Trimming cost V 4 bases and J 9 bases; bases outside gene matches: 6.

CDR3 in DNA: TGTGCCTGGAGTCTGACAGGGTTGGACGAGCAGTACTTC. Protein: CAWSLTGLDEQYF. The V gene is TRBV30, the J gene TRBJ2-7; 7 nucleotides match TRBD1. The CDR3 totals 13 residues. With 2 bases clipped from V and 5 bases from J, the junction kept 6 bases outside the gene matches. Germline V gene sequence: CDR1 GTSNPN, CDR2 SVGIG (reference sequence).

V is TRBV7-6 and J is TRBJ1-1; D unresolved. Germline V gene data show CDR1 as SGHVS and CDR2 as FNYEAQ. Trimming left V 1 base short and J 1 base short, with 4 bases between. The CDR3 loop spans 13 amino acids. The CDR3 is CASSLEQNTEAFF. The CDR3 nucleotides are TGTGCCAGCAGCTTAGAACAGAACACTGAAGCTTTCTTT.

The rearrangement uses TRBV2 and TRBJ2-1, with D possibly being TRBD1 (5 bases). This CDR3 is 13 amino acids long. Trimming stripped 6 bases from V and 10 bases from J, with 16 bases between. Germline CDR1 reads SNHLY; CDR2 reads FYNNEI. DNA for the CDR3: TGTGCCAGCAGCCTCACGGCTACAGGCGAGCAGTTCTTC. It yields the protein CASSLTATGEQFF.

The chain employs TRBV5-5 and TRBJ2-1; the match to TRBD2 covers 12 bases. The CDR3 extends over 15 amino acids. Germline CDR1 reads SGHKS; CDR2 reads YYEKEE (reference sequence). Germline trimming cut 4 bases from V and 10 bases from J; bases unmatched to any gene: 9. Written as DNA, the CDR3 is TGTGCCAGCAGCGTGACTAGCGGGGGAACGGGGGAGCAGTTCTTC. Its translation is CASSVTSGGTGEQFF.